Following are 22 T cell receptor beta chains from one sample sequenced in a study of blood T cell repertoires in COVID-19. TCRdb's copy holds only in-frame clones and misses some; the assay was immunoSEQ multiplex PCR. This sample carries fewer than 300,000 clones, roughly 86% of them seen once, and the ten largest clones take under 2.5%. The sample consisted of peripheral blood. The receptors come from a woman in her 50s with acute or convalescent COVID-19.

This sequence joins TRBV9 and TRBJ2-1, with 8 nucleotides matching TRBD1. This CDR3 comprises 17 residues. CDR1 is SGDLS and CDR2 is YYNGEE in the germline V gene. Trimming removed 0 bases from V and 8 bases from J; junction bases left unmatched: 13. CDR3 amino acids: CASSVVPQAGGLDEQFF. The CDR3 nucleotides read TGTGCCAGCAGCGTAGTTCCTCAGGCAGGGGGCTTAGATGAGCAGTTCTTC.

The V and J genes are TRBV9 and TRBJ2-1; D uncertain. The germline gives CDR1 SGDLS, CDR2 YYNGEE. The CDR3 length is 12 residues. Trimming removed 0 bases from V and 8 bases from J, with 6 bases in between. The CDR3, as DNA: TGTGCCAGCAGCGTAGGACTTGATGAGCAGTTCTTC. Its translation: CASSVGLDEQFF.

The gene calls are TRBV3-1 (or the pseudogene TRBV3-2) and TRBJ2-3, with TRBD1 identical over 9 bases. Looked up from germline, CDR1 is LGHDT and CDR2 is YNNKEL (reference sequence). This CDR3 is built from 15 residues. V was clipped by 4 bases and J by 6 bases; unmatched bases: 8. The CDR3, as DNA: TGTGCCAGCAGCCCCCGACAGGGGGGAATGGATACGCAGTATTTT. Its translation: CASSPRQGGMDTQYF.

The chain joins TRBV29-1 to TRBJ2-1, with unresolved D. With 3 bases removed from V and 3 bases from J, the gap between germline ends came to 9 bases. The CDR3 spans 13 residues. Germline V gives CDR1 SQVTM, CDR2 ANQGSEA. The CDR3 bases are TGCAGCGTTGATCCTCGCGTCTACAATGAGCAGTTCTTC. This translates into CSVDPRVYNEQFF.

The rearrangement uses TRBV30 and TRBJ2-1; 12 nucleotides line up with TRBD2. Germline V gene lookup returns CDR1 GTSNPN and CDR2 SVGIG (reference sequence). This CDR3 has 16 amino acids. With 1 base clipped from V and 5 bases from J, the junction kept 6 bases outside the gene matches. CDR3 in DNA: TGTGCCTGGAGTGCCCGACTAGCGGGAGCGAACAATGAGCAGTTCTTC. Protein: CAWSARLAGANNEQFF.

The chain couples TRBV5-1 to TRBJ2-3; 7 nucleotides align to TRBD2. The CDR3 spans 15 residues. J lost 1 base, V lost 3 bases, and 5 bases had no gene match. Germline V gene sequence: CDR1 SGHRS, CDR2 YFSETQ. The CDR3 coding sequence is TGCGCCAGCAGCTCCCGGGAGGTTCGCACAGATACGCAGTATTTT. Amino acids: CASSSREVRTDTQYF.

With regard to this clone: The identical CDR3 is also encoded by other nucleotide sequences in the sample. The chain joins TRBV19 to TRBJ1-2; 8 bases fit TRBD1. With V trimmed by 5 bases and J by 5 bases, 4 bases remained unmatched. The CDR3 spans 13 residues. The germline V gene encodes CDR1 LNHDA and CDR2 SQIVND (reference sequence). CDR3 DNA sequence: TGTGCCAGTAGTCGCGGACAGGGTTATGGCTACACCTTC. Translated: CASSRGQGYGYTF.

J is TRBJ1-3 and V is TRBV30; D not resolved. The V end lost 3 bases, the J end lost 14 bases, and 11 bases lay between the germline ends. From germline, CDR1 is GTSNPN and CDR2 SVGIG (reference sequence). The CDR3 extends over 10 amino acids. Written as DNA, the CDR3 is TGTGCCTGGAGAGATCGGAGGCTATATTTT. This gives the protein CAWRDRRLYF.

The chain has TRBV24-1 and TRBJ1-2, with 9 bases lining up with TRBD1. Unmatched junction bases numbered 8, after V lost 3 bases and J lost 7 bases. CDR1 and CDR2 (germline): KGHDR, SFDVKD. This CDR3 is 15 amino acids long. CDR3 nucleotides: TGTGCCACCAGTGATCCGGGACAGGGATTAGGTGGCTACACCTTC. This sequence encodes CATSDPGQGLGGYTF.

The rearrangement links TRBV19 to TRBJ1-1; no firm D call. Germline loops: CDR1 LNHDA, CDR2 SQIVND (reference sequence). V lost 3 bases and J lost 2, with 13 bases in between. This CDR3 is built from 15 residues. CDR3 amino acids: CASSIGADINTEAFF. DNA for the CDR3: TGTGCCAGTAGTATCGGCGCCGACATAAACACTGAAGCTTTCTTT.

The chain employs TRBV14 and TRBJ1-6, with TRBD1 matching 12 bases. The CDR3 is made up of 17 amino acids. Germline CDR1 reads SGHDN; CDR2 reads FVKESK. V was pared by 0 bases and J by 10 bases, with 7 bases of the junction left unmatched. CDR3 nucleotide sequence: TGTGCCAGCAGCCAAGACTGGGGACAGGGGGCGCGGTCACCCCTCCACTTT. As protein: CASSQDWGQGARSPLHF.

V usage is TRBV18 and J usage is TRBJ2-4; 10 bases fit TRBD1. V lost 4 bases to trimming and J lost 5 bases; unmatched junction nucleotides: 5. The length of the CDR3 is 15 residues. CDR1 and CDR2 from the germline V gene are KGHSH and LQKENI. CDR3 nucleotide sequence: TGTGCCAGCTCACTAACGACAGGGGGCGAAAACATTCAGTACTTC. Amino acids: CASSLTTGGENIQYF.

The CDR3, as DNA: TGTGCCAGCTCAAGAGACAGGAACACTGAAGCTTTCTTT. Its protein is CASSRDRNTEAFF. The chain carries TRBV18 and TRBJ1-1, with D tentatively TRBD1 (5 bases). Per the germline V gene, CDR1 is KGHSH and CDR2 is LQKENI. The V and J ends lost 5 bases and 1 base respectively, with 8 bases between them. The CDR3 extends over 13 amino acids.

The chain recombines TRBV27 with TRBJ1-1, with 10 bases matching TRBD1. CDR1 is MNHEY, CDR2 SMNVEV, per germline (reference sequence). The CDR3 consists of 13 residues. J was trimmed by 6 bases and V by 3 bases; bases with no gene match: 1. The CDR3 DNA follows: TGTGCCAGCAGTTTCGGGACAGGGGCTGAAGCTTTCTTT. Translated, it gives CASSFGTGAEAFF.

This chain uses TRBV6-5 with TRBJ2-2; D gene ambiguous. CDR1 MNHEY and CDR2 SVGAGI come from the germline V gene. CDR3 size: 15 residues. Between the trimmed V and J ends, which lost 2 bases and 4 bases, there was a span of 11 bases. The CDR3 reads CASSYPSRGTGELFF. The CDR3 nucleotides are TGTGCCAGCAGTTACCCGAGCCGTGGCACCGGGGAGCTGTTTTTT.

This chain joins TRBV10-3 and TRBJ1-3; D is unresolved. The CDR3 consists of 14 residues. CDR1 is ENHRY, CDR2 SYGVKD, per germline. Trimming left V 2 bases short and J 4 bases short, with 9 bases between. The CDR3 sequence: CAISELVSGNTIYF. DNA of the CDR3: TGTGCCATCAGTGAGCTTGTATCGGGAAACACCATATATTTT.

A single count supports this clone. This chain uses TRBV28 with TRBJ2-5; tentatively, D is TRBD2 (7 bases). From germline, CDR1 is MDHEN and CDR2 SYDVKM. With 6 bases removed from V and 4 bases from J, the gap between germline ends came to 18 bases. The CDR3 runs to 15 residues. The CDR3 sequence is CASRHRGGARETQYF. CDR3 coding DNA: TGTGCCAGCAGGCACCGAGGGGGGGCACGAGAGACCCAGTACTTC.

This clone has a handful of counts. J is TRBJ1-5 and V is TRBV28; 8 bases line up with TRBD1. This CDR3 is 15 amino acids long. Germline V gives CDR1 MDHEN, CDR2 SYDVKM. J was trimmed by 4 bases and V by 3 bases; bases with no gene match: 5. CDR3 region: CASSFSTGGNQPQHF. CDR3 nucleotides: TGTGCCAGCAGTTTTAGTACAGGGGGGAATCAGCCCCAGCATTTT.

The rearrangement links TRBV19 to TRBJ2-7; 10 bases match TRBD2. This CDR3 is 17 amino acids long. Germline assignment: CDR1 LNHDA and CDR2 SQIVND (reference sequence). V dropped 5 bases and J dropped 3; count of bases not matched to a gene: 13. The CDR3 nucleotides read TGTGCCAGTAGTTCCCCGTGGGCTAGCGGGAGTAACTACGAGCAGTACTTC. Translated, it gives CASSSPWASGSNYEQYF. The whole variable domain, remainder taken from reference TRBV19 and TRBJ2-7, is DGGITQSPKYLFRKEGQNVTLSCEQNLNHDAMYWYRQDPGQGLRLIYYSQIVNDFQKGDIAEGYSVSREKKESFPLTVTSAQKNPTAFYLCASSSPWASGSNYEQYFGPGTRLTVT.

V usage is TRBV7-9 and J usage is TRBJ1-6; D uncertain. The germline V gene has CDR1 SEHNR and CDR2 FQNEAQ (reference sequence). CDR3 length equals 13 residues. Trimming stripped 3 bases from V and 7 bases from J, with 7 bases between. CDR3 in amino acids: CASSLPQNSPLHF. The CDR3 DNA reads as TGTGCCAGCAGCTTGCCTCAGAATTCACCCCTCCACTTT.

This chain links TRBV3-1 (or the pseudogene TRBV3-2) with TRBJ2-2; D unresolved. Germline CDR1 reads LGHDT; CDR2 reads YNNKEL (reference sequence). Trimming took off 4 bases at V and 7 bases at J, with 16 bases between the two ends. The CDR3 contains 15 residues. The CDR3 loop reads CASSPRRGTGGELFF. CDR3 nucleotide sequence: TGTGCCAGCAGCCCGCGCCGCGGTACGGGCGGGGAGCTGTTTTTT.

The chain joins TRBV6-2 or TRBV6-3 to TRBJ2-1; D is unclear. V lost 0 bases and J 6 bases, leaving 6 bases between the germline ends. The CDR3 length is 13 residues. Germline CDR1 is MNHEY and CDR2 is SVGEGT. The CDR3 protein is CASSYSRSNEQFF. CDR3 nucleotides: TGTGCCAGCAGTTACTCGAGGAGCAATGAGCAGTTCTTC.